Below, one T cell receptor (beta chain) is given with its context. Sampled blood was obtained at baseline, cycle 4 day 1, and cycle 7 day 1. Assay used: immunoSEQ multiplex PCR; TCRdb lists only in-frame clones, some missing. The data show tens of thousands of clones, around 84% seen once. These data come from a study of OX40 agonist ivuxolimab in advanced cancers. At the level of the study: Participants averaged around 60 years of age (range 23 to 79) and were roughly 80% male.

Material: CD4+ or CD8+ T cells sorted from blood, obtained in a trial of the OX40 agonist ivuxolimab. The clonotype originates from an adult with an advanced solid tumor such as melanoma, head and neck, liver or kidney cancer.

The CDR3 nucleotides read TGTGCCAGCAAGACGGGGGCCACTGAAGCTTTCTTT. It specifies CASKTGATEAFF. J is TRBJ1-1 and V is TRBV28, with D perhaps matching TRBD1 (6 bases). V was pared by 7 bases and J by 4 bases, with 10 bases between. Germline CDR1 and CDR2: MDHEN and SYDVKM. CDR3 length: 12 amino acids.